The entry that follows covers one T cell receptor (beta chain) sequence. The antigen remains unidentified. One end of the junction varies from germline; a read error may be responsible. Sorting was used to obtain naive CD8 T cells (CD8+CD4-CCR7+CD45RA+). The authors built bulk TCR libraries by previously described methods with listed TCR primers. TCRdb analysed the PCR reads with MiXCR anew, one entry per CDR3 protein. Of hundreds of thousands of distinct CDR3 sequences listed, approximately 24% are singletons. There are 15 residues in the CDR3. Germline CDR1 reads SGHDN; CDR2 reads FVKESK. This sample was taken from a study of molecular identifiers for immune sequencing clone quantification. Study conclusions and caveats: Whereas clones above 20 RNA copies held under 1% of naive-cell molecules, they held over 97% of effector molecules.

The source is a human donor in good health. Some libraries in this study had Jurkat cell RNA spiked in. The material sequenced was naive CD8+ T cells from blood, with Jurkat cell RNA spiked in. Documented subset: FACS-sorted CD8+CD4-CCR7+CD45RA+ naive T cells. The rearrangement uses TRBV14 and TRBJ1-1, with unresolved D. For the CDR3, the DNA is TGTGCCAGCAGCCTATTCGACGGGGTAGGAACTGAAGCTCTCTTT. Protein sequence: CASSLFDGVGTEALF.